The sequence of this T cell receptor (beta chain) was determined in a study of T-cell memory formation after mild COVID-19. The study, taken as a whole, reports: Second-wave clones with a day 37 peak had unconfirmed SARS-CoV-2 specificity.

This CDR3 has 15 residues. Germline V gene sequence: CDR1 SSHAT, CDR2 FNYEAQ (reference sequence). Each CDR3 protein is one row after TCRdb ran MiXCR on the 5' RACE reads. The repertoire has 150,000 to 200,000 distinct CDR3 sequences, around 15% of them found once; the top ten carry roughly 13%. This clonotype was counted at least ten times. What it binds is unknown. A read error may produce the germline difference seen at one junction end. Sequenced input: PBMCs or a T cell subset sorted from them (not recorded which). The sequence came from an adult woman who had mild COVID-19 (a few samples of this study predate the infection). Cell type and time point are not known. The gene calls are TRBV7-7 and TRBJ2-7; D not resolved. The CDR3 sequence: CASSLADSGSYEQYF. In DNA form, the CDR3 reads TGTGCTAGCAGCTTAGCCGACTCCGGCTCCTACGAGCAGTACTTC.